Each of the 4 T cell receptor beta chains below was sequenced from the same sample in a study of PD-1 blockade in classical Hodgkin lymphoma. In every patient, relapse followed autologous stem cell transplantation, while exposure to brentuximab vedotin differed. The method was immunoSEQ multiplex PCR; TCRdb's version includes in-frame clones alone and lacks a portion of them. The table lists roughly 14,000 clones, 86% of them singletons. The material sequenced was peripheral blood mononuclear cells (PBMCs), taken at baseline. The source is a human donor with classical Hodgkin lymphoma.

This clone has only one observation. At the DNA level, this CDR3 is encoded by other sequences in the same sample as well. V and J are TRBV7-9 and TRBJ2-4, with TRBD2 as a possible D gene (6 bases). Germline lookup yields CDR1 SEHNR and CDR2 FQNEAQ (reference sequence). The ends were cut back, 11 bases at V and 0 bases at J, with 14 bases in the middle. The CDR3 sequence is 14 residues long. DNA of the CDR3: TGTGCCGGAGGGGATTCGGTAGCCAAAAACATTCAGTACTTC. It translates to CAGGDSVAKNIQYF.

V and J are TRBV7-9 and TRBJ2-1, with a weak D call TRBD2 (6 bases). Trimming shortened V by 1 base and J by 7 bases, and 11 bases separated the two germline ends. Germline V gives CDR1 SEHNR, CDR2 FQNEAQ (reference sequence). The CDR3 loop spans 14 amino acids. The CDR3 region has the DNA TGTGCCAGCAGCTTAGTACGGGAGAAGAATGAGCAGTTCTTC. Protein: CASSLVREKNEQFF. Based on the CDR3 plus reference TRBV7-9 and TRBJ2-1, the full variable domain is DTGVSQNPRHKITKRGQNVTFRCDPISEHNRLYWYRQTLGQGPEFLTYFQNEAQLEKSRLLSDRFSAERPKGSFSTLEIQRTEQGDSAMYLCASSLVREKNEQFFGPGTRLTVL.

V is TRBV6-6 and J is TRBJ1-1, with 7 bases fitting TRBD1. The CDR3 runs 15 residues. The trim removed 5 bases at V and 4 bases at J, leaving 10 bases unmatched. The germline V gene encodes CDR1 MNHNY and CDR2 SVGAGI (reference sequence). Written as DNA, the CDR3 is TGTGCCAGCAGTCATACCGCAGGGGGTATCACTGAAGCTTTCTTT. Encoded protein: CASSHTAGGITEAFF.

V and J are TRBV5-5 and TRBJ1-4; 7 nucleotides align to TRBD1. This CDR3 is built from 14 residues. Germline assignment: CDR1 SGHKS and CDR2 YYEKEE (reference sequence). With V trimmed by 3 bases and J by 5 bases, 4 bases remained unmatched. CDR3 in amino acids: CASSSGTENEKLFF. In nucleotides, the CDR3 is TGTGCCAGCAGCTCTGGGACAGAGAATGAAAAACTGTTTTTT.